What follows are 25 T cell receptor beta chains derived from one specimen sequenced in a study of T cell responses to AZD1222 COVID-19 vaccine. Using immunoSEQ multiplex PCR, the repertoire was profiled, and TCRdb retains in-frame clones only, with some absent. This sample yields about 140,000 clones, of which about 90% are seen a single time; about 3% belongs to the top ten. Sequenced here: peripheral blood, sampled on day 0 of AZD1222 vaccination. The receptors derive from an adult in good health.

The CDR3 here is CASSLASGRLEAFF. CDR3 bases: TGTGCCAGCAGCTTAGCGTCGGGGCGGCTCGAGGCTTTCTTT. The V call is TRBV7-9, the J call TRBJ1-1; D is possibly TRBD1 (5 bases). The V and J ends lost 0 bases and 11 bases respectively, with 16 bases between them. Germline V gene lookup returns CDR1 SEHNR and CDR2 FQNEAQ (reference sequence). The CDR3 consists of 14 residues. Variable domain in full (rest from reference TRBV7-9 and TRBJ1-1): DTGVSQNPRHKITKRGQNVTFRCDPISEHNRLYWYRQTLGQGPEFLTYFQNEAQLEKSRLLSDRFSAERPKGSFSTLEIQRTEQGDSAMYLCASSLASGRLEAFFGQGTRLTVV.

This clone occurred once. The gene calls are TRBV5-1 and TRBJ2-1; D uncertain. This CDR3 is 15 amino acids long. V was cut by 5 bases and J by 0 bases, with 12 bases left in between. Germline-derived CDR1 and CDR2 are SGHRS and YFSETQ. The CDR3 loop reads CASSQRASSYNEQFF. The CDR3 nucleotides read TGCGCCAGCAGTCAAAGGGCAAGCTCCTACAATGAGCAGTTCTTC. Supplemented by reference TRBV5-1 and TRBJ2-1, the full variable domain reads KAGVTQTPRYLIKTRGQQVTLSCSPISGHRSVSWYQQTPGQGLQFLFEYFSETQRNKGNFPGRFSGRQFSNSRSEMNVSTLELGDSALYLCASSQRASSYNEQFFGPGTRLTVL.

CDR3 nucleotide sequence: TGTGCCAGCTCACCACGGACAGCTTCCTACGAGCAGTACTTC. Encoded protein: CASSPRTASYEQYF. V usage is TRBV18 and J usage is TRBJ2-7; possible D gene TRBD1, 6 bases. The CDR3 is made up of 14 amino acids. The germline V gene encodes CDR1 KGHSH and CDR2 LQKENI. The germline V and J ends were trimmed by 1 base and 1 base, with 8 bases remaining between them.

This clone came up a few times. The V and J genes are TRBV6-6 and TRBJ2-7; TRBD2 is a possible D gene (6 bases). V shed 6 bases and J shed 5 bases, with 17 bases lying between them. The CDR3 totals 14 residues. The germline V gene encodes CDR1 MNHNY and CDR2 SVGAGI (reference sequence). The CDR3, as DNA: TGTGCCAGCAGAGAAGGAGGGGCGCCTAACGAGCAGTACTTC. Amino acid sequence: CASREGGAPNEQYF.

The J gene is TRBJ1-1, the V gene TRBV12-3 or TRBV12-4, with a possible D match to TRBD1 (5 bases). Trimming cost V 9 bases and J 8 bases, with 16 bases left between them. The CDR3 spans 12 residues. CDR3 nucleotides: TGTGCCAGACCTGCCCCCCGGGGCGAAGCTTTCTTT. It yields the protein CARPAPRGEAFF.

The chain uses TRBV18 and TRBJ1-1; TRBD1 aligns across 7 bases. The CDR3 is made up of 14 amino acids. Trimming at V came to 2 bases and at J to 5 bases, leaving 5 bases not matched to a gene. In germline, CDR1 is KGHSH, CDR2 LQKENI. The CDR3 nucleotides read TGTGCCAGCTCACCAGTTCGCAGGGGGACTGAAGCTTTCTTT. This sequence encodes CASSPVRRGTEAFF.

The chain uses TRBV5-1 and TRBJ1-6; D is undetermined. This CDR3 is 14 amino acids long. The germline V gene has CDR1 SGHRS and CDR2 YFSETQ. Between the trimmed V and J ends, which lost 5 bases and 10 bases, there was a span of 16 bases. DNA of the CDR3: TGCGCCAGCAGTCCGGAGGGCAGTCACTCACCCCTCCACTTT. Its protein product is CASSPEGSHSPLHF.

The CDR3 spells CASSLGGGQGIGNEQFF. The CDR3, as DNA: TGTGCCAGCAGCTTAGGAGGTGGTCAGGGTATTGGCAATGAGCAGTTCTTC. The genes are TRBV11-2 and TRBJ2-1; a possible D gene is TRBD1 (5 bases). The CDR3 is made up of 17 amino acids. The V gene lost 1 base and the J gene lost 6 bases, with 19 bases spanning the gap. Germline-derived CDR1 and CDR2 are SGHAT and FQNNGV.

The genes are TRBV2 and TRBJ2-3; D may correspond to TRBD1 or TRBD2 (6 bases each). V lost 4 bases, J lost 4 bases, and 15 bases lay in between. This CDR3 is built from 15 residues. The germline V gene has CDR1 SNHLY and CDR2 FYNNEI. In DNA form, the CDR3 reads TGTGCCAGCAGTGCGACAGTGGGGGGCCCAGATACGCAGTATTTT. Protein sequence: CASSATVGGPDTQYF. Using reference TRBV2 and TRBJ2-3 for the parts outside the CDR3, the full variable domain is EPEVTQTPSHQVTQMGQEVILRCVPISNHLYFYWYRQILGQKVEFLVSFYNNEISEKSEIFDDQFSVERPDGSNFTLKIRSTKLEDSAMYFCASSATVGGPDTQYFGPGTRLTVL.

CDR3 loop: CASSEAALGRSNQPQHF. The CDR3 region has the DNA TGTGCCAGCAGTGAAGCCGCGTTGGGCCGGAGCAATCAGCCCCAGCATTTT. V and J are TRBV2 and TRBJ1-5; D not resolved. CDR1 SNHLY and CDR2 FYNNEI come from the germline V gene. The CDR3 runs to 17 residues. Trimming removed 0 bases at V and 1 base at J, with 13 bases between.

This sequence joins TRBV30 and TRBJ1-1; TRBD1 matches at 9 bases. CDR1 is GTSNPN, CDR2 SVGIG, per germline (reference sequence). The CDR3 extends over 15 amino acids. The ends lost 2 bases at V and 5 bases at J; junction bases unmatched: 9. The CDR3 sequence is CAWSPPGTGMTEAFF. CDR3 DNA: TGTGCCTGGAGTCCCCCCGGGACAGGGATGACTGAAGCTTTCTTT.

The V and J genes are TRBV18 and TRBJ2-5, with D unresolved. There are 11 residues in the CDR3. V lost 6 bases, J lost 0 bases, and 2 bases lay in between. From germline, CDR1 is KGHSH and CDR2 LQKENI. CDR3 bases: TGTGCCAGCTCGGACCAAGAGACCCAGTACTTC. Protein: CASSDQETQYF.

The genes are TRBV12-5 and TRBJ2-4; 9 positions match TRBD1. The germline CDR1 and CDR2 sequences are LGHNT and FRNRAP. V lost 5 bases, J lost 8 bases, and 10 bases stayed unmatched. This CDR3 region has 15 residues. The CDR3: CASGLSGTGWDIQYF. For the CDR3, the DNA is TGTGCTAGTGGTCTCTCTGGGACAGGGTGGGACATTCAGTACTTC.

The chain employs TRBV2 and TRBJ2-1, with 9 bases lining up with TRBD2. V lost 6 bases and J lost 9; bases outside the gene matches: 6. In germline, CDR1 is SNHLY, CDR2 FYNNEI. This CDR3 region has 13 residues. For the CDR3, the DNA is TGTGCCAGCAGGGGGACTAGCATCGGTGAGCAGTTCTTC. It codes for CASRGTSIGEQFF. The full variable domain, with the rest looked up from reference TRBV2 and TRBJ2-1, is EPEVTQTPSHQVTQMGQEVILRCVPISNHLYFYWYRQILGQKVEFLVSFYNNEISEKSEIFDDQFSVERPDGSNFTLKIRSTKLEDSAMYFCASRGTSIGEQFFGPGTRLTVL.

The CDR3 nucleotides are TGTGCCAGCAGCCAAAAAGGGAGGGGTAGGAACACTGAAGCTTTCTTT. Its translation is CASSQKGRGRNTEAFF. The V call is TRBV3-1 (or the pseudogene TRBV3-2), the J call TRBJ1-1, with a tentative D call TRBD1 (5 bases). The CDR3 contains 16 residues. Trimming left V 2 bases short and J 1 base short, with 14 bases between. The germline V gene encodes CDR1 LGHDT and CDR2 YNNKEL (reference sequence).

This chain connects TRBV5-6 to TRBJ2-7, with D possibly matching TRBD2 (5 bases). CDR1 is SGHDT and CDR2 is YYEEEE in the germline V gene. The CDR3 covers 16 residues. V was pared by 3 bases and J by 0 bases, with 16 bases between. CDR3 sequence (DNA): TGTGCCAGCAGCTCCCCGGGCGAGGGTAACTCCTACGAGCAGTACTTC. Its protein product is CASSSPGEGNSYEQYF.

This rearrangement joins TRBV7-2 to TRBJ1-1, with 7 bases that match TRBD1. The V gene's germline CDR1 is SGHTA and CDR2 FQGNSA. This CDR3 region has 15 residues. With V trimmed by 1 base and J by 5 bases, 7 bases remained unmatched. CDR3 bases: TGTGCCAGCAGCTTAGTGGACAGGAGGAGGACTGAAGCTTTCTTT. Translated, it gives CASSLVDRRRTEAFF.

The chain is built from TRBV19 and TRBJ1-1, with 7 bases identical to TRBD1. V shed 6 bases and J 2 bases; nucleotides not matched to a gene: 6. The CDR3 consists of 14 residues. Germline values: CDR1 LNHDA, CDR2 SQIVND (reference sequence). CDR3 residues: CASRSGGYNTEAFF. For the CDR3, the DNA is TGTGCCAGTAGATCAGGGGGTTATAACACTGAAGCTTTCTTT.

This clone was counted once. The chain has TRBV7-9 and TRBJ1-1, with a tentative D call TRBD1 (6 bases). The CDR3 is 15 residues long. The germline gives CDR1 SEHNR, CDR2 FQNEAQ (reference sequence). The V and J ends lost 1 base and 4 bases respectively, with 13 bases between them. The CDR3 nucleotides are TGTGCCAGCAGCTTAGAACGTCCAGGGGCCACTGAAGCTTTCTTT. Translating gives CASSLERPGATEAFF.

This sequence joins TRBV5-1 and TRBJ1-2, with 7 bases fitting TRBD1. J gave up 3 bases and V 4 bases, and 6 bases lay outside the gene matches. The CDR3 consists of 14 residues. Germline values: CDR1 SGHRS, CDR2 YFSETQ. CDR3 nucleotides: TGCGCCAGCAGCACAACAGGGGCGGACTATGGCTACACCTTC. Protein product: CASSTTGADYGYTF.

The CDR3, as DNA: TGTGCCAGCAGTTTCGGGGTTGGCTATGGCTACACCTTC. This sequence encodes CASSFGVGYGYTF. V usage is TRBV12-3 or TRBV12-4 and J usage is TRBJ1-2; D remains ambiguous. The CDR3 runs 13 residues. V lost 3 bases to trimming and J lost 4 bases, with 9 bases between them.

This rearrangement joins TRBV7-2 to TRBJ1-4; D not certain. Germline V gives CDR1 SGHTA, CDR2 FQGNSA. Trimming removed 2 bases at V and 2 bases at J, with 9 bases between. The length of the CDR3 is 15 residues. This CDR3 is CASSLTDDTNEKLFF. The CDR3 nucleotides are TGTGCCAGCAGCTTAACAGACGACACTAATGAAAAACTGTTTTTT. Drawing the rest from reference TRBV7-2 and TRBJ1-4, the complete variable domain is GAGVSQSPSNKVTEKGKDVELRCDPISGHTALYWYRQSLGQGLEFLIYFQGNSAPDKSGLPSDRFSAERTGGSVSTLTIQRTQQEDSAVYLCASSLTDDTNEKLFFGSGTQLSVL.

This clone has a handful of counts. The CDR3: CSAKLNEQFF. CDR3 bases: TGCAGTGCTAAACTCAATGAGCAGTTCTTC. V and J are TRBV20-1 and TRBJ2-1; the D is unclear. The length of the CDR3 is 10 residues. CDR1 and CDR2 from the germline V gene are DFQATT and SNEGSKA (reference sequence). V was clipped by 4 bases and J by 6 bases, with 4 bases between them.

The genes are TRBV19 and TRBJ2-6; no clear D. Trimming cost V 3 bases and J 0 bases, with 12 bases left between them. This CDR3 contains 17 residues. CDR1 and CDR2 (germline): LNHDA, SQIVND (reference sequence). This chain's CDR3 is CASSIRITDSGANVLTF. The CDR3 nucleotides are TGTGCCAGTAGTATCCGGATAACAGACTCTGGGGCCAACGTCCTGACTTTC.

The rearrangement links TRBV5-5 to TRBJ1-1; D is uncertain. This CDR3 spans 13 amino acids. Germline V gene lookup returns CDR1 SGHKS and CDR2 YYEKEE (reference sequence). V was shortened by 7 bases and J by 1 base, with 11 bases between the two germline ends. The chain's CDR3 is CASRSYWNTEAFF. The CDR3 bases are TGTGCCAGCCGTAGCTATTGGAACACTGAAGCTTTCTTT.